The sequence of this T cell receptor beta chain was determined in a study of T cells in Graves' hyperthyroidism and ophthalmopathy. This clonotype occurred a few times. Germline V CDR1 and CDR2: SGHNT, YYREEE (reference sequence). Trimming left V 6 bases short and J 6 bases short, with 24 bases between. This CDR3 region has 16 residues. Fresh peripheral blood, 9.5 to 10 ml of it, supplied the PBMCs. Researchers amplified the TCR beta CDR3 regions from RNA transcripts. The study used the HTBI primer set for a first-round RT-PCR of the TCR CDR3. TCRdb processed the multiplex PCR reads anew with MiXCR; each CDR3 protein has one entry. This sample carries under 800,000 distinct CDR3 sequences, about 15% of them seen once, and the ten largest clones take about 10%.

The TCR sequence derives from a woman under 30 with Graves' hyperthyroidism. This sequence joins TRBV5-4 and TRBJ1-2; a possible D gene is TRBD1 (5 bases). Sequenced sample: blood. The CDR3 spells CASTRGTPGGIDGYTF. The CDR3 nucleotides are TGTGCCAGCACCCGGGGGACCCCCGGAGGTATCGATGGCTACACCTTC.